The 18 T cell receptor beta chains presented below share a single source sample, sequenced in a study of OX40 agonist ivuxolimab in advanced cancers. The assay was immunoSEQ multiplex PCR, and TCRdb's table has in-frame clones only and misses some. The profile shows approximately 69,000 clones, more than 70% of them singletons. The sample in question was CD4+ or CD8+ T cells sorted from blood, obtained in a trial of the OX40 agonist ivuxolimab. These receptors all stem from an adult with an advanced solid tumor such as melanoma, head and neck, liver or kidney cancer.

The V call is TRBV15, the J call TRBJ2-7, with 9 nucleotides matching TRBD2. The V gene end was trimmed by 1 base and the J gene end by 3 bases; junction bases not matched to a gene: 1. In germline, CDR1 is LNHNV, CDR2 YYDKDF (reference sequence). This CDR3 region has 14 residues. For the CDR3, the DNA is TGTGCCACCAGCAGAGTTAGCGGGGGCTACGAGCAGTACTTC. Encoded protein: CATSRVSGGYEQYF.

V usage is TRBV7-8 and J usage is TRBJ2-1, with D possibly matching TRBD2 (5 bases). This CDR3 has 14 residues. Germline CDR1 is SGHVS and CDR2 is FQNEAQ. The V end was cut by 1 base, the J end by 5 bases, with 9 bases between. In nucleotides, the CDR3 is TGTGCCAGCAGCTTAGGAGGGAAAAACAATGAGCAGTTCTTC. Residues: CASSLGGKNNEQFF.

This clone came up once. The chain employs TRBV2 and TRBJ2-5; D is perhaps TRBD1 or TRBD2 (6 bases each). V was cut by 6 bases and J by 0 bases, with 20 bases left in between. The germline V gene has CDR1 SNHLY and CDR2 FYNNEI. The length of the CDR3 is 17 residues. The CDR3 DNA reads TGTGCCAGCAGAGGGGCCTCCCTCGGGGGCAACCAAGAGACCCAGTACTTC. Protein product: CASRGASLGGNQETQYF. Using reference TRBV2 and TRBJ2-5 for the parts outside the CDR3, the full variable domain is EPEVTQTPSHQVTQMGQEVILRCVPISNHLYFYWYRQILGQKVEFLVSFYNNEISEKSEIFDDQFSVERPDGSNFTLKIRSTKLEDSAMYFCASRGASLGGNQETQYFGPGTRLLVL.

V is TRBV19 and J is TRBJ1-5; D perhaps matches TRBD1 (5 bases). The V gene's germline CDR1 is LNHDA and CDR2 SQIVND (reference sequence). The CDR3 loop spans 15 amino acids. With 9 bases removed from V and 3 bases from J, the gap between germline ends came to 18 bases. DNA of the CDR3: TGTGCCAGCAAACCTGACCCAGGGACCAATCAGCCCCAGCATTTT. This encodes CASKPDPGTNQPQHF. Full variable domain (missing parts from reference TRBV19 and TRBJ1-5): DGGITQSPKYLFRKEGQNVTLSCEQNLNHDAMYWYRQDPGQGLRLIYYSQIVNDFQKGDIAEGYSVSREKKESFPLTVTSAQKNPTAFYLCASKPDPGTNQPQHFGDGTRLSIL.

This rearrangement joins TRBV4-1 to TRBJ1-2, with a possible D match to TRBD1 (6 bases). Germline V gene lookup returns CDR1 MGHRA and CDR2 YSYEKL. Between the trimmed V and J ends, which lost 1 base and 4 bases, there was a span of 10 bases. The CDR3 is 14 amino acids. Here the CDR3 DNA reads TGCGCCAGCAGCCAAGTTCAGGGGAGCTATGGCTACACCTTC. Translated: CASSQVQGSYGYTF.

The rearrangement uses TRBV28 and TRBJ1-5; D possibly corresponds to TRBD1 (5 bases). The V gene's germline CDR1 is MDHEN and CDR2 SYDVKM. With 2 bases removed from V and 3 bases from J, the gap between germline ends came to 8 bases. The length of the CDR3 is 14 residues. In nucleotides, the CDR3 is TGTGCCAGCAGTTTAAGGGGCTCCAATCAGCCCCAGCATTTT. This encodes CASSLRGSNQPQHF.

This rearrangement joins TRBV6-5 to TRBJ2-4; the D is unclear. Per germline, CDR1 MNHEY and CDR2 SVGAGI. V was clipped by 4 bases and J by 0 bases, with 7 bases between them. This CDR3 has 14 amino acids. In DNA form, the CDR3 reads TGTGCCAGCAGTTCTATTCTAGCCAAAAACATTCAGTACTTC. This sequence encodes CASSSILAKNIQYF.

The chain links TRBV28 to TRBJ2-1; TRBD1 or TRBD2 may be the D gene (5 bases each). The V gene lost 8 bases and the J gene lost 5 bases, with 16 bases spanning the gap. Germline V CDR1 and CDR2: MDHEN, SYDVKM. The CDR3 loop spans 14 amino acids. The CDR3 loop is CASFGTPRNNEQFF. Here the CDR3 DNA reads TGTGCCAGCTTCGGGACCCCCAGGAACAATGAGCAGTTCTTC.

This clone was detected a few times. V usage is TRBV9 and J usage is TRBJ1-1; D call uncertain. Germline V gives CDR1 SGDLS, CDR2 YYNGEE. This CDR3 is built from 14 residues. V lost 3 bases and J lost 1, with 10 bases in between. This CDR3 reads CASSAWVANTEAFF. The CDR3 DNA sequence: TGTGCCAGCAGCGCTTGGGTAGCGAACACTGAAGCTTTCTTT.

The chain employs TRBV29-1 and TRBJ1-1; 8 nucleotides align to TRBD1. The J segment lost 1 base and the V segment lost 7 bases, leaving 5 bases of the junction unmatched. This CDR3 region has 13 residues. Germline V CDR1 and CDR2: SQVTM, ANQGSEA. As DNA, the CDR3 is TGCAGCGCTGACAGGGGCCCGAACACTGAAGCTTTCTTT. Translated: CSADRGPNTEAFF.

The chain combines TRBV19 with TRBJ2-1; 13 positions match TRBD2. Germline values: CDR1 LNHDA, CDR2 SQIVND (reference sequence). The CDR3 runs 14 residues. Losses at the gene ends were 7 bases for V and 8 bases for J; bases not matched to a gene: 5. The CDR3 region is CASTELAGGYEQFF. CDR3 bases: TGTGCCAGTACTGAACTAGCGGGGGGGTATGAGCAGTTCTTC.

The chain uses TRBV19 and TRBJ2-3; 7 bases are a match to TRBD2. CDR3 length: 15 residues. The V gene's germline CDR1 is LNHDA and CDR2 SQIVND (reference sequence). V shed 5 bases and J 0 bases; nucleotides not matched to a gene: 5. The CDR3 DNA follows: TGTGCCAGTAGTGGCGGGAGTAGTAGCACAGATACGCAGTATTTT. This codes for CASSGGSSSTDTQYF.

The gene calls are TRBV5-1 and TRBJ1-5; possible D gene TRBD1, 6 bases. This CDR3 spans 13 amino acids. Germline loops: CDR1 SGHRS, CDR2 YFSETQ. Deletions cut 0 bases from V and 7 bases from J, with 8 bases between. The CDR3 region has the DNA TGCGCCAGCAGCTTGGTACAGGGCCAGCCCCAGCATTTT. It translates to CASSLVQGQPQHF.

Of note for this clone: Other DNA sequences in this specimen translate into the identical CDR3. The chain links TRBV27 to TRBJ2-3; 7 nucleotides line up with TRBD1. Germline CDR1 reads MNHEY; CDR2 reads SMNVEV (reference sequence). The CDR3 runs 13 residues. J gave up 6 bases and V 3 bases, and 3 bases lay outside the gene matches. DNA of the CDR3: TGTGCCAGCAGTTTCCGCAGGGGGGATACGCAGTATTTT. This sequence encodes CASSFRRGDTQYF.

J is TRBJ1-5 and V is TRBV6-6; 8 nucleotides agree with TRBD1. Germline-derived CDR1 and CDR2 are MNHNY and SVGAGI (reference sequence). There are 14 residues in the CDR3. The V segment lost 2 bases and the J segment 5 bases; nucleotides outside the gene matches: 2. This chain's CDR3 is CASSYGQGDQPQHF. CDR3 nucleotides: TGTGCCAGCAGTTACGGACAGGGCGATCAGCCCCAGCATTTT.

The CDR3 reads CASSSTGWGNEQYF. The CDR3 nucleotides are TGCGCCAGCAGCTCGACAGGGTGGGGGAACGAGCAGTACTTC. The chain combines TRBV5-1 with TRBJ2-7; 7 bases agree with TRBD1. Germline CDR1 reads SGHRS; CDR2 reads YFSETQ. This CDR3 is built from 14 residues. The ends lost 3 bases at V and 5 bases at J; junction bases unmatched: 8.

This clone was seen more than once but under ten times. The chain links TRBV19 to TRBJ2-2; 10 bases are a match to TRBD1. J was trimmed by 7 bases and V by 8 bases; bases with no gene match: 4. Germline V gene lookup returns CDR1 LNHDA and CDR2 SQIVND (reference sequence). The CDR3 loop spans 13 amino acids. The CDR3 here is CASSGTGVGELFF. As DNA, the CDR3 is TGTGCCAGTTCTGGGACAGGGGTCGGGGAGCTGTTTTTT. Full variable domain (rest looked up from reference TRBV19 and TRBJ2-2): DGGITQSPKYLFRKEGQNVTLSCEQNLNHDAMYWYRQDPGQGLRLIYYSQIVNDFQKGDIAEGYSVSREKKESFPLTVTSAQKNPTAFYLCASSGTGVGELFFGEGSRLTVL.

The chain has TRBV28 and TRBJ2-1; TRBD1 is a possible D gene (6 bases). Trimming took 11 bases from V and 2 from J, leaving 16 bases between them. This CDR3 has 14 amino acids. The germline gives CDR1 MDHEN, CDR2 SYDVKM. Here the CDR3 DNA reads TGTGCCGGAAGCTCAGGACAGCCCTACAATGAGCAGTTCTTC. Its translation: CAGSSGQPYNEQFF.